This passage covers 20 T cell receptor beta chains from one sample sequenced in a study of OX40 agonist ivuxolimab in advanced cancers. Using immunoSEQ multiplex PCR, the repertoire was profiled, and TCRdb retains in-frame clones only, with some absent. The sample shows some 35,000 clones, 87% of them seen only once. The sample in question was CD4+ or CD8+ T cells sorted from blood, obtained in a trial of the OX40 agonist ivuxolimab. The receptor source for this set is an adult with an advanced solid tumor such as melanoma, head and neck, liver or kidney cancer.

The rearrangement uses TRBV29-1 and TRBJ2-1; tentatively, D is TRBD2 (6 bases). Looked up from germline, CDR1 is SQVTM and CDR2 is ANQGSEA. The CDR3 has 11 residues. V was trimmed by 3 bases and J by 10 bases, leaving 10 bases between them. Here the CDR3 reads CSVDKGGEQFF. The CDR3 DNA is TGCAGCGTTGATAAAGGAGGGGAGCAGTTCTTC.

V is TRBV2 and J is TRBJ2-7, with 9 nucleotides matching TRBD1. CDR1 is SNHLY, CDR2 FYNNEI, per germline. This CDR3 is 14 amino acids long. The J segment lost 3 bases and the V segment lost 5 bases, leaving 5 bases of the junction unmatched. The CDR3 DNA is TGTGCCAGCAGTAAAGACAGGGGGTTCTACGAGCAGTACTTC. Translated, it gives CASSKDRGFYEQYF.

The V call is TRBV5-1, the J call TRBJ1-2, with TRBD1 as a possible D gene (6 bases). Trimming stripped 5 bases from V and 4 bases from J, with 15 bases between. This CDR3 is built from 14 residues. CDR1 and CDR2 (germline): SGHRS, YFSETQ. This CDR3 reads CASSPGQKVYGYTF. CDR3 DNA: TGCGCCAGCAGTCCAGGACAGAAAGTCTATGGCTACACCTTC.

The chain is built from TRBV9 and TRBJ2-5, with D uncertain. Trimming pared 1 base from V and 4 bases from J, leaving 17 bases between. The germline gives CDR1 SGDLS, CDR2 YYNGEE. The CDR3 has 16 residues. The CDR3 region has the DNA TGTGCCAGCAGCGTATCGGGTGTGGGTGGAAGAGAGACCCAGTACTTC. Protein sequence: CASSVSGVGGRETQYF.

The CDR3 region is CASSLRAGELFF. The CDR3 DNA is TGTGCCAGCAGTTTAAGGGCCGGGGAGCTGTTTTTT. The chain combines TRBV28 with TRBJ2-2; D unclear. Per the germline V gene, CDR1 is MDHEN and CDR2 is SYDVKM. V was trimmed by 2 bases and J by 6 bases, leaving 4 bases between them. The CDR3 runs to 12 residues.

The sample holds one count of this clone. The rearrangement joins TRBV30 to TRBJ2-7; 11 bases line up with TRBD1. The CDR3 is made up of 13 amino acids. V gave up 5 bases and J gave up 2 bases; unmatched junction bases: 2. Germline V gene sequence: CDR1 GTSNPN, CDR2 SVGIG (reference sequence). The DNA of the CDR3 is TGTGCCTGGGGGGACAGGGGGGCCTACGAGCAGTACTTC. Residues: CAWGDRGAYEQYF. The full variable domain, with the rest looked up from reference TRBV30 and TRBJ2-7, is SQTIHQWPATLVQPVGSPLSLECTVEGTSNPNLYWYRQAAGRGLQLLFYSVGIGQISSEVPQNLSASRPQDRQFILSSKKLLLSDSGFYLCAWGDRGAYEQYFGPGTRLTVT.

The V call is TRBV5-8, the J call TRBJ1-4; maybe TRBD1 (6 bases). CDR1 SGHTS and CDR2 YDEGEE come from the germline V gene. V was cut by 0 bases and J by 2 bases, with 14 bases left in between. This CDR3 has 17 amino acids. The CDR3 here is CASSLGSGAKTNEKLFF. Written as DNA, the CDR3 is TGTGCCAGCAGCTTGGGATCGGGGGCGAAGACTAATGAAAAACTGTTTTTT.

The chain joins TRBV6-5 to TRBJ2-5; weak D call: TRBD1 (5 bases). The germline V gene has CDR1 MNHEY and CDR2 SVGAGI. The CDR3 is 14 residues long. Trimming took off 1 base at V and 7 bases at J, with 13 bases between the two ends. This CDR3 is CASSYWQGDRTQYF. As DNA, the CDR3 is TGTGCCAGCAGTTACTGGCAGGGTGACCGGACCCAGTACTTC.

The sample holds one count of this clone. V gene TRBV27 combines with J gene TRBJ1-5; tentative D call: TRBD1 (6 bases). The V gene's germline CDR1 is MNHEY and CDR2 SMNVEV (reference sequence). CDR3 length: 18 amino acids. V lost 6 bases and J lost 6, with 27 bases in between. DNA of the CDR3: TGTGCCAGCAGGCCTCGGGGACTTTTTGGGGGCGCCGGTCAGCCCCAGCATTTT. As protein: CASRPRGLFGGAGQPQHF.

The CDR3 reads CASTQGTSYEQYF. Written as DNA, the CDR3 is TGCGCCAGCACGCAGGGGACCTCCTACGAGCAGTACTTC. V is TRBV5-1 and J is TRBJ2-7, with D maybe TRBD1 (6 bases). Between the trimmed V and J ends, which lost 6 bases and 0 bases, there was a span of 10 bases. CDR1 and CDR2 from the germline V gene are SGHRS and YFSETQ. This CDR3 is 13 amino acids long.

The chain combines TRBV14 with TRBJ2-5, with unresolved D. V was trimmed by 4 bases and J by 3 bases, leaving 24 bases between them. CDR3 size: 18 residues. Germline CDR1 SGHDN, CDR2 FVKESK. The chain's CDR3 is CASSRLLLWTEPEETQYF. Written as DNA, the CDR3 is TGTGCCAGCAGCCGTCTCCTTCTCTGGACCGAGCCCGAAGAGACCCAGTACTTC.

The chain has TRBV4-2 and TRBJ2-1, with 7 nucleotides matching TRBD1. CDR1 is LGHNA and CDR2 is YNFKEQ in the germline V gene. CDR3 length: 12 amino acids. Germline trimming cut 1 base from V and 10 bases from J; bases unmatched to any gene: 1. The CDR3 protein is CASSQVGQEQFF. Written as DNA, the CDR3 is TGTGCCAGCAGCCAAGTGGGACAGGAGCAGTTCTTC.

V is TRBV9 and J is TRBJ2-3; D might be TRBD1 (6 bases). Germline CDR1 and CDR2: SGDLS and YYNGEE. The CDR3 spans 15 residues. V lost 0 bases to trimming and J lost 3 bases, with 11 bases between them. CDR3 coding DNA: TGTGCCAGCAGCGTAGGCAGGGGCTGGACAGATACGCAGTATTTT. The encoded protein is CASSVGRGWTDTQYF.

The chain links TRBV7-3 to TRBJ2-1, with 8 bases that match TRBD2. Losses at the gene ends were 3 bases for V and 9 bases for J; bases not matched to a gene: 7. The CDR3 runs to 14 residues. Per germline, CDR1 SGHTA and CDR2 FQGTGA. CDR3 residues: CASSFAGGDSEQFF. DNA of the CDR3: TGTGCCAGCAGCTTCGCGGGAGGCGACAGTGAGCAGTTCTTC.

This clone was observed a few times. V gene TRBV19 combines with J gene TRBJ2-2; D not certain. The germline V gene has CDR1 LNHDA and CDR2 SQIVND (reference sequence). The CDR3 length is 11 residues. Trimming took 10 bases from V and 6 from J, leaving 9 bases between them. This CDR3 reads CATAKAGELFF. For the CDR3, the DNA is TGTGCCACCGCTAAGGCCGGGGAGCTGTTTTTT.

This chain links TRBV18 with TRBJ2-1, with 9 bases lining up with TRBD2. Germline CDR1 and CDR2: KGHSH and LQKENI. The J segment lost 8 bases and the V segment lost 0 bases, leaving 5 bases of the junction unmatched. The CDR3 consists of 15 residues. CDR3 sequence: CASSPPAGGNDEQFF. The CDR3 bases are TGTGCCAGCTCACCACCAGCGGGAGGTAACGATGAGCAGTTCTTC.

This CDR3 reads CASTGRSSYEQYF. CDR3 nucleotides: TGTGCCAGCACGGGACGGAGCTCCTACGAGCAGTACTTC. The chain has TRBV25-1 and TRBJ2-5; D is possibly TRBD1 or TRBD2 (5 bases each). The tail of the sequence fits TRBJ2-7 better, so the J call may be wrong. There are 13 residues in the CDR3. Germline V gives CDR1 MGHDK, CDR2 SYGVNS.

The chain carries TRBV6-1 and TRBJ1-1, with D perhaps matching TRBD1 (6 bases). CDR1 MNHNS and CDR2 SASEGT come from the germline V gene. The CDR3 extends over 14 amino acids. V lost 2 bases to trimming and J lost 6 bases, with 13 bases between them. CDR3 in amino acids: CASSELRQAAEAFF. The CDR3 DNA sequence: TGTGCCAGCAGTGAATTAAGACAGGCGGCTGAAGCTTTCTTT.

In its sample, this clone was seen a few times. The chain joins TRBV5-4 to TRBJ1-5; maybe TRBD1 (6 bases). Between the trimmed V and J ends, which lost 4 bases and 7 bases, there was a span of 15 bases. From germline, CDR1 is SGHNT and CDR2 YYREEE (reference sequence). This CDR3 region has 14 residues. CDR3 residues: CASSPGGAGQPQHF. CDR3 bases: TGTGCCAGCAGCCCCGGGGGCGCGGGGCAGCCCCAGCATTTT.

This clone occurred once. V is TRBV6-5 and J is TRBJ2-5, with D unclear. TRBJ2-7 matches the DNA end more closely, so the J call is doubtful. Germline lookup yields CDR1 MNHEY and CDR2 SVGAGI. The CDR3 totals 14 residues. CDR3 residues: CASNPAGSSYEQYF. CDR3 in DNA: TGTGCCAGCAACCCCGCCGGCAGCTCCTACGAGCAGTACTTC.